A single sample gave rise to the 2 T cell receptor beta chains below, sequenced in a study of tumor-infiltrating lymphocytes in primary liver carcinoma. Blood RNA came from unsorted whole blood; germline DNA was also extracted. Production of TCR beta cDNA used roughly 500 ng total RNA together with a constant-region primer. Library construction for TCR beta comprised three nested multiplex PCR rounds performed with slightly modified ARM-PCR. For around 10 cycles apiece, the opening two PCR rounds ran with TRBV1-TRBV30 forward primers and a C-beta reverse primer. One entry per CDR3 protein, called by TCRdb with MiXCR from the multiplex PCR reads. Found here are almost 200,000 distinct CDR3 sequences, 65% of them singletons; the top ten hold 6% to 8.5%. The sequencing input was peripheral blood. The receptors come from a woman aged 55-70 years with primary liver carcinoma and hepatitis B virus infection.

On this clonotype itself: This could be a read error, since a much larger clone is one nucleotide away. The V call is TRBV7-9, the J call TRBJ2-2; 8 bases map to TRBD2. CDR1 SEHNR and CDR2 FQNEAQ come from the germline V gene (reference sequence). The CDR3 runs to 15 residues. The CDR3 DNA follows: TGTGCCTGCAGACCCGGACTAGCTGGGACCGGGGAGCTGTTTTTT. Its translation is CACRPGLAGTGELFF.

For this clonotype: A read error may be the cause here, since a much bigger clone is one base away. The chain couples TRBV12-3 or TRBV12-4 to TRBJ1-5; D gene unclear. The CDR3 is made up of 12 amino acids. Trimming stripped 5 bases from V and 9 bases from J, with 11 bases between. The CDR3 sequence is CASSPRTRPQHF. CDR3 bases: TGTGCCAGCAGTCCGCGGACCAGGCCCCAGCATTTT.